Below are 20 T cell receptor beta chains sequenced from a single sample in a study of CD8+CD57+ T cells in acquired aplastic anemia. According to the study, genomic DNA was the template for TCR beta VDJ and CDR3 profiling. TCRdb reprocessed the reads via MiXCR and lists one record per CDR3 protein. The table records approximately 270,000 distinct CDR3 sequences, around 60% of them present only once. Sequencing was done on a sample of sorted CD4+, CD8+, or CD8+CD57+ T cells (not recorded which) from PBMCs. Every receptor here comes from a human donor with severe aplastic anemia or a healthy control (not recorded which).

The rearrangement uses TRBV5-1 and TRBJ1-6; D call uncertain. The CDR3 is 13 amino acids. The germline V and J ends were trimmed by 7 bases and 3 bases, with 8 bases remaining between them. Per germline, CDR1 SGHRS and CDR2 YFSETQ. DNA of the CDR3: TGCGCCAGCTCGGGTCGCTATAATTCACCCCTCCACTTT. This codes for CASSGRYNSPLHF.

The chain links TRBV7-3 to TRBJ2-5; TRBD1 might be the D (5 bases). The V end was cut by 6 bases, the J end by 2 bases, with 13 bases between. CDR1 is SGHTA and CDR2 is FQGTGA in the germline V gene. The CDR3 length is 14 residues. DNA of the CDR3: TGTGCCAGCAGAGACAGTATTGATCAAGAGACCCAGTACTTC. Its protein product is CASRDSIDQETQYF.

This clonotype was detected many times. This chain links TRBV9 with TRBJ2-1; weak D call: TRBD1 (6 bases). This CDR3 has 15 residues. V shed 3 bases and J shed 0 bases, with 10 bases lying between them. Germline CDR1 is SGDLS and CDR2 is YYNGEE. The CDR3 DNA reads as TGTGCCAGCAGCGGAAGACAGGACTCCTACAATGAGCAGTTCTTC. It specifies CASSGRQDSYNEQFF.

The CDR3 loop reads CASSLRAGGSETQYF. The CDR3 DNA reads as TGTGCCAGCAGCCTGAGAGCGGGAGGATCCGAGACCCAGTACTTC. This chain joins TRBV12-3 or TRBV12-4 and TRBJ2-5; 9 bases line up with TRBD2. V dropped 6 bases and J dropped 5; count of bases not matched to a gene: 10. The CDR3 extends over 15 amino acids.

The rearrangement uses TRBV5-6 and TRBJ1-6; no clear D. The CDR3 is 14 residues long. Germline V lookup: CDR1 SGHDT, CDR2 YYEEEE. The ends were cut back, 3 bases at V and 14 bases at J, with 18 bases in the middle. The CDR3 DNA reads TGTGCCAGCAGCTACACGACCGGTTCAATCACCCTCCACTTT. It translates to CASSYTTGSITLHF.

The chain uses TRBV12-3 or TRBV12-4 and TRBJ2-7; 7 bases align to TRBD2. V gave up 6 bases and J gave up 3 bases; unmatched junction bases: 11. The length of the CDR3 is 15 residues. CDR3 residues: CASSLGLVGDYEQYF. CDR3 in DNA: TGTGCCAGCAGCCTTGGACTAGTTGGTGACTACGAGCAGTACTTC.

The chain joins TRBV20-1 to TRBJ2-3; 7 bases are shared with TRBD1. V gave up 1 base and J gave up 6 bases; unmatched junction bases: 10. Germline V gene data show CDR1 as DFQATT and CDR2 as SNEGSKA (reference sequence). The CDR3 is made up of 15 amino acids. CDR3 sequence (DNA): TGCAGTGCTAGAGTTGGGACAGCCATTTCGGATACGCAGTATTTT. It yields the protein CSARVGTAISDTQYF.

This clonotype was counted only a few times. This chain uses TRBV6-5 with TRBJ2-3; 14 bases line up with TRBD2. The CDR3 contains 18 residues. After removal of 5 bases from V and 0 bases from J, the junction contained 7 bases not matched to a gene. CDR1 is MNHEY, CDR2 SVGAGI, per germline. Written as DNA, the CDR3 is TGTGCCAGCAGTCGCGGACTAGCGGGGGGCCTTAGCACAGATACGCAGTATTTT. Amino acids: CASSRGLAGGLSTDTQYF.

This clonotype was detected only a few times. The V and J genes are TRBV30 and TRBJ2-5, with TRBD1 matching over 7 bases. The germline gives CDR1 GTSNPN, CDR2 SVGIG (reference sequence). The CDR3 covers 15 residues. The V and J ends lost 0 bases and 2 bases, in that order; junction bases with no gene match: 6. CDR3 sequence (DNA): TGTGCCTGGAGTGTACTGGGGACAGTACAAGAGACCCAGTACTTC. Translated, it gives CAWSVLGTVQETQYF. Full variable domain (missing parts from reference TRBV30 and TRBJ2-5): SQTIHQWPATLVQPVGSPLSLECTVEGTSNPNLYWYRQAAGRGLQLLFYSVGIGQISSEVPQNLSASRPQDRQFILSSKKLLLSDSGFYLCAWSVLGTVQETQYFGPGTRLLVL.

The rearrangement links TRBV5-6 to TRBJ1-4; D is unclear. Germline values: CDR1 SGHDT, CDR2 YYEEEE. Deletions cut 1 base from V and 5 bases from J, with 12 bases between. The CDR3 has 15 amino acids. CDR3 coding DNA: TGTGCCAGCAGCTTGAAGACTAGTCGGAATGAAAAACTGTTTTTT. This gives the protein CASSLKTSRNEKLFF.

This clonotype was recorded a few times. One end of the junction is discordant with germline, which a read error may explain. V usage is TRBV19 and J usage is TRBJ1-1; tentative D call: TRBD1 (5 bases). CDR3 length: 13 residues. The germline gives CDR1 LNHDA, CDR2 SQIVND (reference sequence). This CDR3 is CASRPSRGAEASF. The CDR3 nucleotides read TGTGCCAGTAGACCTAGTAGAGGGGCTGAAGCTTCCTTT.

This chain uses TRBV20-1 with TRBJ1-3; no firm D call. The V end lost 2 bases, the J end lost 0 bases, and 5 bases lay between the germline ends. CDR3 size: 13 residues. Germline CDR1 and CDR2: DFQATT and SNEGSKA (reference sequence). The CDR3 sequence is CSARSNSGNTIYF. DNA of the CDR3: TGCAGTGCTAGATCCAACTCTGGAAACACCATATATTTT.

V usage is TRBV7-3 and J usage is TRBJ1-2, with no clear D. The CDR3 consists of 17 residues. CDR1 is SGHTA and CDR2 is FQGTGA in the germline V gene. Deletions cut 5 bases from V and 4 bases from J, with 23 bases between. CDR3 in amino acids: CASSQRGRGEPAYGYTF. The CDR3, as DNA: TGTGCCAGCAGCCAGCGAGGGCGAGGAGAGCCAGCCTATGGCTACACCTTC. Looking up the rest from reference TRBV7-3 and TRBJ1-2 gives the full variable domain: GAGVSQTPSNKVTEKGKYVELRCDPISGHTALYWYRQSLGQGPEFLIYFQGTGAADDSGLPNDRFFAVRPEGSVSTLKIQRTERGDSAVYLCASSQRGRGEPAYGYTFGSGTRLTVV.

This clonotype was seen many times. The chain joins TRBV14 to TRBJ1-3, with D uncertain. Looked up from germline, CDR1 is SGHDN and CDR2 is FVKESK. The CDR3 runs to 18 residues. The V end was cut by 0 bases, the J end by 0 bases, with 15 bases between. The CDR3 coding sequence is TGTGCCAGCAGCCAAGATATTGTAGGAATGGGCTCTGGAAACACCATATATTTT. It is translated as CASSQDIVGMGSGNTIYF.

This clonotype was picked up a small number of times. The J gene is TRBJ2-5, the V gene TRBV7-6, with 15 bases lining up with TRBD2. The CDR3 has 17 residues. The junction had 5 bases not matched to a gene; V was cut back by 1 base and J by 5 bases. The germline V gene encodes CDR1 SGHVS and CDR2 FNYEAQ. The CDR3: CASSLGGLAGGRETQYF. The CDR3 nucleotides are TGTGCCAGCAGCTTAGGAGGACTAGCGGGAGGGCGGGAGACCCAGTACTTC.

This clonotype came up many times. The V call is TRBV19, the J call TRBJ2-3, with D hard to call. Germline V CDR1 and CDR2: LNHDA, SQIVND (reference sequence). Between the trimmed V and J ends, which lost 7 bases and 1 base, there was a span of 9 bases. The CDR3 length is 13 residues. The CDR3 spells CASKSLRTDTQYF. The CDR3 coding sequence is TGTGCCAGTAAAAGTCTCCGCACAGATACGCAGTATTTT.

In this sample, this clonotype turned up many times. The chain couples TRBV6-2 or TRBV6-3 to TRBJ2-5; D unclear. The CDR3 length is 12 residues. Per the germline V gene, CDR1 is MNHEY and CDR2 is SVGEGT. Trimming shortened V by 3 bases and J by 4 bases, and 6 bases separated the two germline ends. CDR3 nucleotide sequence: TGTGCCAGCAGTTATCCGAGAGAGACCCAGTACTTC. Translating gives CASSYPRETQYF.

This clonotype was counted many times. The rearrangement links TRBV7-9 to TRBJ1-5; no clear D gene. This CDR3 is built from 15 residues. Germline assignment: CDR1 SEHNR and CDR2 FQNEAQ (reference sequence). The V end was cut by 1 base, the J end by 0 bases, with 7 bases between. For the CDR3, the DNA is TGTGCCAGCAGCTTAGGACGGAATAGCAATCAGCCCCAGCATTTT. Translated: CASSLGRNSNQPQHF.

The CDR3 DNA sequence: TGTGCCAGCAGCCCAAGGGACAGGCTACCGAACACTGAAGCTTTCTTT. Translation gives CASSPRDRLPNTEAFF. The chain has TRBV7-3 and TRBJ1-1; TRBD1 agrees at 8 bases. The CDR3 length is 16 residues. Germline lookup yields CDR1 SGHTA and CDR2 FQGTGA. With V trimmed by 5 bases and J by 1 base, 9 bases remained unmatched.

This clonotype has more than one count but fewer than ten. The CDR3 DNA sequence: TGTGCCACCAGTGAACCCGGGACAGGGATCGAAGAGACCCAGTACTTC. Amino acids: CATSEPGTGIEETQYF. V gene TRBV24-1 combines with J gene TRBJ2-5; 9 bases agree with TRBD1. In germline, CDR1 is KGHDR, CDR2 SFDVKD. V shed 4 bases and J 3 bases; nucleotides not matched to a gene: 8. The CDR3 has 16 amino acids.